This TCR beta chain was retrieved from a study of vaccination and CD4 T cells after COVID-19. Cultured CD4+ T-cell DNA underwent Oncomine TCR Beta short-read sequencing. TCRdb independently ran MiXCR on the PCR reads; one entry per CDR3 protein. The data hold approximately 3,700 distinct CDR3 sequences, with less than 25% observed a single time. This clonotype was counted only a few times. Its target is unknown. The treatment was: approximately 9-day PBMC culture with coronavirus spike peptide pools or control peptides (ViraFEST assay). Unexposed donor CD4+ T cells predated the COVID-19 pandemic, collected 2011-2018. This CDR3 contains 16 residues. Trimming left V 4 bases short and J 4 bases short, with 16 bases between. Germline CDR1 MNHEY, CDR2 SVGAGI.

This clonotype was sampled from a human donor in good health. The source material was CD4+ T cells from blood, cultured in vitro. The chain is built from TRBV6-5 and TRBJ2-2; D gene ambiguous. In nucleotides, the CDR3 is TGTGCCAGCAGTTCCCCTAGTATTGTTGGCACCGGGGAGCTGTTTTTT. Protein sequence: CASSSPSIVGTGELFF.